The rows below give T cell receptor beta chains drawn from one sample of a study of T-cell reconstitution after alpha-beta-depleted transplantation in children. One entry per CDR3 protein results from TCRdb running MiXCR on the PCR reads. This sample has 400,000 to 500,000 distinct CDR3 sequences, with roughly 10% found just once. The input for sequencing was PBMCs from the stem cell graft donor, taken from the stem cell graft. The source is a human donor who donated a stem cell graft to a child with acute myeloid leukemia. CDR3s include the opening cysteine and the closing phenylalanine or tryptophan. A D gene is named only where the DNA matches it firmly. Rows may omit the clone size; those that give it use once, few, many or a size class.

. 14 many TRBJ1-1 TRBV10-2 TGCGCCAGCAGTGACGGCAGGGCGACGACTGAAGCTTTCTTT CASSDGRATTEAFF
. 14 . TRBJ2-5 TRBV10-3 TGTGCCATCAGCCTCGCCGACACGGGAGAGACCCAGTACTTC CAISLADTGETQYF
. 15 . TRBJ2-5 TRBV5-1 TGCGCCAGCAGCCGACAAGGACTTTTTCAAGAGACCCAGTACTTC CASSRQGLFQETQYF
. 16 . TRBJ2-2 TRBV12-3/TRBV12-4 TGTGCCAGCAGGTCTGGGGTGTGGAAAGGGACCGGGGAGCTGTTTTTT CASRSGVWKGTGELFF
TRBD2 18 . TRBJ2-2 TRBV11-2 TGTGCCAGCAGCTTAACCCAACTAGCGGGAGAGGGAGGTGGGGAGCTGTTTTTT CASSLTQLAGEGGGELFF
TRBD2 15 few TRBJ2-1 TRBV5-6 TGTGCCAGCAGACCCCTAGCGGGAGACTACAATGAGCAGTTCTTC CASRPLAGDYNEQFF
TRBD1 15 . TRBJ2-2 TRBV5-1 TGCGCCAGCAGCCAGGGACAGGTGAACACCGGGGAGCTGTTTTTT CASSQGQVNTGELFF
. 15 . TRBJ1-1 TRBV4-1 TGCGCCAGCAGCCAAGACGGACAATCGAACACTGAAGCTTTCTTT CASSQDGQSNTEAFF
. 16 . TRBJ2-3 TRBV15 TGTGCCACCAGCAGAGATACGGCAGGGTCGACAGATACGCAGTATTTT CATSRDTAGSTDTQYF
. 14 few TRBJ1-5 TRBV6-1 TGTGCCAGCAGTGACATCCGGGGAGATCAGCCCCAGCATTTT CASSDIRGDQPQHF
. 14 . TRBJ1-1 TRBV27 TGTGCCAGCAGTTTTGAACCTTCGAACACTGAAGCTTTCTTT CASSFEPSNTEAFF
. 16 few TRBJ1-2 TRBV12-3/TRBV12-4 TGTGCCAGCAGTTCTAACCCCTGGGGCAGGCCGAATGGCTACACCTTC CASSSNPWGRPNGYTF
TRBD2 15 many TRBJ2-3 TRBV7-2 TGTGCCAGCAGCGGGGGACTAGCGGACACAGATACGCAGTATTTT CASSGGLADTDTQYF
. 12 . TRBJ1-3 TRBV20-1 TGCAGTGTTCCTTTCTCTGGAAACACCATATATTTT CSVPFSGNTIYF
TRBD2 17 few TRBJ2-1 TRBV7-8 TGTGCCAGCAGCTTAGGCGCTAGCGGTAGCTCCTACAATGAGCAGTTCTTC CASSLGASGSSYNEQFF
. 13 . TRBJ2-1 TRBV20-1 TGCAGTGCTAGAGATGATCGGCACAATGAGCAGTTCTTC CSARDDRHNEQFF
. 12 . TRBJ2-1 TRBV6-2/TRBV6-3 TGTGCCAGCAGTGGGGTGGCTAGCGCCCCATTCTTC CASSGVASAPFF
. 14 . TRBJ2-7 TRBV20-1 TGCAGTGCTGGCCCCAGGGGAAGAGCCTACGAGCAGTACTTC CSAGPRGRAYEQYF
. 15 once TRBJ2-2 TRBV19 TGTGCCAGTAGTATATTCCAGGCACCAACCGGGGAGCTGTTTTTT CASSIFQAPTGELFF
. 15 . TRBJ1-5 TRBV18 TGTGCCAGCTCGCCGGCTAGTCTCGGCAATCAGCCCCAGCATTTT CASSPASLGNQPQHF
. 14 few TRBJ1-1 TRBV3-1 TGTGCCAGCAGCTCTACCGGACGGAACACTGAAGCTTTCTTT CASSSTGRNTEAFF
TRBD1 14 many TRBJ1-1 TRBV5-1 TGCGCCAGTGCTACGGGACAGTTGAACACTGAAGCTTTCTTT CASATGQLNTEAFF
. 12 . TRBJ2-1 TRBV5-1 TGCGCCAGCAGCTTGGCCCTTGCAGAGCAGTTCTTC CASSLALAEQFF
. 18 few TRBJ1-5 TRBV11-2 TGTGCCAGCAGCTTAGTTTCCAGGGCAAGGGGTAGCAATCAGCCCCAGCATTTT CASSLVSRARGSNQPQHF
TRBD2 16 few TRBJ2-2 TRBV20-1 TGCAGTGCTAGAGTAGGGACTAGCGGTTACACCGGGGAGCTGTTTTTT CSARVGTSGYTGELFF
. 13 many TRBJ2-4 TRBV7-2 TGTGCCAGCAGCTTAGCTCCTAGCAACATTCAGTACTTC CASSLAPSNIQYF
. 14 . TRBJ2-5 TRBV20-1 TGCAGTGCTAGATACGGCTTTCCTCAAGAGACCCAGTACTTC CSARYGFPQETQYF
TRBD2 12 many TRBJ2-5 TRBV20-1 TGCAGTGCTAAAGCGGGGGGAGAGACCCAGTACTTC CSAKAGGETQYF
TRBD2 14 many TRBJ2-7 TRBV6-2/TRBV6-3 TGTGCCAGCCTACCGGGCGGGAGCCCATTGGAGCATTACTTC CASLPGGSPLEHYF
TRBD2 18 few TRBJ2-1 TRBV12-5 TGTGCTAGTGGAACTTCCGGGACTAGCGGGAGTACATACAATGAGCAGTTCTTC CASGTSGTSGSTYNEQFF
TRBD1 17 few TRBJ1-6 TRBV20-1 TGCAGTGCTAGAGATCGGGGGACAGGGGGCGGTAATTCACCCCTCCACTTT CSARDRGTGGGNSPLHF
. 13 . TRBJ1-1 TRBV20-1 TGCAGTGGCAAGCGGGCGGTCGACACTGAAGCTTTCTTT CSGKRAVDTEAFF
TRBD1 15 . TRBJ2-5 TRBV5-1 TGCGCCAGCAGCTTACGGACAGGGGCGCAAGAGACCCAGTACTTC CASSLRTGAQETQYF
. 15 . TRBJ2-1 TRBV5-1 TGCGCCAGCAGCTTGGCTATCTCCCCCCCCAATGAGCAGTTCTTC CASSLAISPPNEQFF
. 15 . TRBJ2-5 TRBV5-5 TGTGCCAGCAGCTTGGATTCCGGGTTAGGGGAGACCCAGTACTTC CASSLDSGLGETQYF
. 13 many TRBJ1-5 TRBV27 TGTGCCAGCAGTTTATCGCTTAATCAGCCCCAGCATTTT CASSLSLNQPQHF
. 15 . TRBJ2-7 TRBV29-1 TGCAGCGTTGAAGATGATAGGACGGTGGGCCTCGAGCAGTACTTC CSVEDDRTVGLEQYF
. 14 . TRBJ2-2 TRBV5-1 TGCGCCAGCAGCTTGGCCGTCCAGACCGGGGAGCTGTTTTTT CASSLAVQTGELFF
TRBD1 15 few TRBJ1-1 TRBV5-1 TGCGCCAGCAGCGCAGGACAGGGGATGAGCACTGAAGCTTTCTTT CASSAGQGMSTEAFF
TRBD1 13 few TRBJ2-7 TRBV25-1 TGTGCCAGCAGGGGACAGGCCTCCTACGAGCAGTACTTC CASRGQASYEQYF